The 27 T cell receptor beta chains given below trace back to one sample, sequenced in a study of T-cell memory formation after mild COVID-19. Each CDR3 protein gets one entry after TCRdb re-called the 5' RACE reads with MiXCR. The sample lists approximately 400,000 distinct CDR3 sequences; 20% to 25% were seen once. Sequenced sample: PBMCs or a T cell subset sorted from them (not recorded which). Source of these receptors: an adult woman who had mild COVID-19 (a few samples of this study predate the infection). Cell type and time point are not known.

This clonotype was counted only a few times. This chain links TRBV6-2 or TRBV6-3 with TRBJ1-2; D is unresolved. V was trimmed by 6 bases and J by 4 bases, leaving 15 bases between them. CDR3 length: 14 amino acids. The V gene's germline CDR1 is MNHEY and CDR2 SVGEGT. DNA for the CDR3: TGTGCCAGCAGGCGGGCCCTGGGGAGCTATGGCTACACCTTC. As protein: CASRRALGSYGYTF.

This clonotype has more than one count but fewer than ten. The chain links TRBV4-2 to TRBJ2-3; no definite D call. CDR3 length equals 14 residues. The V and J ends lost 0 bases and 5 bases respectively, with 9 bases between them. Germline V CDR1 and CDR2: LGHNA, YNFKEQ. The CDR3 spells CASSQDKSEDTQYF. The CDR3 DNA reads as TGTGCCAGCAGCCAAGATAAATCGGAAGATACGCAGTATTTT.

This clonotype was counted a few times. The CDR3 loop reads CASSTASGLYEQYF. The CDR3 nucleotides read TGTGCCAGCAGCACCGCTAGCGGGTTGTACGAGCAGTACTTC. J is TRBJ2-7 and V is TRBV6-5; 8 nucleotides align to TRBD2. Germline V lookup: CDR1 MNHEY, CDR2 SVGAGI. V lost 6 bases, J lost 4 bases, and 8 bases stayed unmatched. The CDR3 is 14 residues long.

This clonotype has only a few counts. This chain joins TRBV24-1 and TRBJ2-1; 7 bases are a match to TRBD2. The CDR3 consists of 16 residues. V trimming: 9 bases; J trimming: 8 bases; junction bases outside the gene matches: 18. The germline CDR1 and CDR2 sequences are KGHDR and SFDVKD. CDR3: CATGSFGGSSSDEQFF. DNA of the CDR3: TGTGCCACCGGGTCTTTCGGCGGGAGCTCTTCCGATGAGCAGTTCTTC.

This chain connects TRBV5-1 to TRBJ2-5, with 10 bases aligning to TRBD2. Germline loops: CDR1 SGHRS, CDR2 YFSETQ. Trimming cost V 2 bases and J 5 bases; bases outside gene matches: 6. CDR3 size: 15 residues. The CDR3 sequence: CASSLSSGSPETQYF. The DNA of the CDR3 is TGCGCCAGCAGCTTATCTAGCGGGAGTCCGGAGACCCAGTACTTC.

A few counts support this clonotype. The chain combines TRBV20-1 with TRBJ1-4; TRBD1 is a possible D gene (5 bases). The CDR3 runs to 16 residues. Germline CDR1 is DFQATT and CDR2 is SNEGSKA (reference sequence). Between the trimmed V and J ends, which lost 6 bases and 0 bases, there was a span of 17 bases. CDR3 nucleotides: TGCAGTGCGTACAGGAGCTCTGGTGCAACTAATGAAAAACTGTTTTTT. Its protein product is CSAYRSSGATNEKLFF.

This clonotype came up a few times. V usage is TRBV27 and J usage is TRBJ1-3; tentative D call: TRBD1 (6 bases). The CDR3 loop spans 15 amino acids. Trimming pared 6 bases from V and 2 bases from J, leaving 14 bases between. Germline lookup yields CDR1 MNHEY and CDR2 SMNVEV (reference sequence). CDR3 protein: CASSSTGIPGNTIYF. The DNA of the CDR3 is TGTGCCAGCAGCTCTACAGGGATCCCTGGAAACACCATATATTTT.

There are many counts of this clonotype. V gene TRBV12-3 or TRBV12-4 combines with J gene TRBJ1-5, with D hard to call. V was shortened by 6 bases and J by 3 bases, with 6 bases between the two germline ends. The CDR3 has 12 amino acids. The CDR3 sequence: CASSQNNQPQHF. The CDR3 coding sequence is TGTGCCAGCAGCCAAAACAATCAGCCCCAGCATTTT.

The rearrangement joins TRBV27 to TRBJ2-2; 11 nucleotides agree with TRBD2. The CDR3 is made up of 17 amino acids. V trimming: 4 bases; J trimming: 6 bases; junction bases outside the gene matches: 10. Looked up from germline, CDR1 is MNHEY and CDR2 is SMNVEV (reference sequence). CDR3 region: CASSSNSGRAGPGELFF. The CDR3 nucleotides read TGTGCCAGCAGTTCGAATAGCGGGAGGGCCGGACCCGGGGAGCTGTTTTTT.

The chain has TRBV15 and TRBJ2-5, with D tentatively TRBD2 (5 bases). The CDR3 extends over 15 amino acids. V lost 0 bases and J lost 2, with 10 bases in between. The V gene's germline CDR1 is LNHNV and CDR2 YYDKDF (reference sequence). CDR3 coding DNA: TGTGCCACCAGCAGAGATTTTGGAGGTCAAGAGACCCAGTACTTC. The encoded protein is CATSRDFGGQETQYF.

This clonotype appeared a few times. The chain uses TRBV5-1 and TRBJ2-7; 7 bases are a match to TRBD2. Unmatched junction bases numbered 8, after V lost 4 bases and J lost 7 bases. Germline V CDR1 and CDR2: SGHRS, YFSETQ. This CDR3 contains 13 residues. CDR3 residues: CASSGGDGREQYF. The CDR3 DNA sequence: TGCGCCAGCAGCGGGGGGGACGGCAGGGAGCAGTACTTC.

CDR3 in amino acids: CASSAAGLPYEQYF. Written as DNA, the CDR3 is TGTGCCAGCAGTGCCGCAGGTTTGCCCTACGAGCAGTACTTC. V is TRBV6-1 and J is TRBJ2-7; D is uncertain. This CDR3 region has 14 residues. Germline V gene data show CDR1 as MNHNS and CDR2 as SASEGT. V lost 4 bases to trimming and J lost 2 bases, with 12 bases between them.

The chain employs TRBV7-9 and TRBJ1-1; D gene ambiguous. Germline lookup yields CDR1 SEHNR and CDR2 FQNEAQ (reference sequence). Deletions cut 1 base from V and 10 bases from J, with 10 bases between. This CDR3 spans 12 amino acids. CDR3 bases: TGTGCCAGCAGCTTAGATACACGGCGAGCTTTCTTT. This translates into CASSLDTRRAFF.

This clonotype was picked up many times. This chain uses TRBV3-1 with TRBJ2-2; D is possibly TRBD1 or TRBD2 (5 bases each). This CDR3 is 14 amino acids long. V dropped 3 bases and J dropped 3 bases, with 8 bases sitting between them. CDR1 and CDR2 (germline): LGHDT, YNNKEL (reference sequence). Written as DNA, the CDR3 is TGTGCCAGCAGCCAGGGACCATACACCGGGGAGCTGTTTTTT. It codes for CASSQGPYTGELFF. Filled out from reference TRBV3-1 and TRBJ2-2, the complete variable domain reads DTAVSQTPKYLVTQMGNDKSIKCEQNLGHDTMYWYKQDSKKFLKIMFSYNNKELIINETVPNRFSPKSPDKAHLNLHINSLELGDSAVYFCASSQGPYTGELFFGEGSRLTVL.

The table lists this clonotype with many counts. V gene TRBV4-2 combines with J gene TRBJ2-2, with a tentative D call TRBD2 (6 bases). The CDR3 contains 16 residues. Germline V lookup: CDR1 LGHNA, CDR2 YNFKEQ. Trimming left V 0 bases short and J 5 bases short, with 13 bases between. CDR3 in DNA: TGTGCCAGCAGCCAAGATAGGGACTTCCCAACCGGGGAGCTGTTTTTT. Encoded protein: CASSQDRDFPTGELFF.

The chain recombines TRBV27 with TRBJ1-3; no clear D gene. CDR3 length equals 15 residues. The germline V and J ends were trimmed by 5 bases and 0 bases, with 11 bases remaining between them. The germline V gene has CDR1 MNHEY and CDR2 SMNVEV (reference sequence). The CDR3 nucleotides are TGTGCCAGCAGTCCCCGCAGCCGCTCTGGAAACACCATATATTTT. Translating gives CASSPRSRSGNTIYF.

In its sample, this clonotype was seen many times. This chain joins TRBV20-1 and TRBJ2-7, with 11 bases fitting TRBD1. The CDR3 is 15 amino acids. Germline V gene lookup returns CDR1 DFQATT and CDR2 SNEGSKA (reference sequence). Germline trimming cut 3 bases from V and 4 bases from J; bases unmatched to any gene: 8. In DNA form, the CDR3 reads TGCAGTGCTAGGGGACAGGGGGGCCAATCGTACGAGCAGTACTTC. It is translated as CSARGQGGQSYEQYF.

This clonotype was counted between two and nine times. This rearrangement joins TRBV24-1 to TRBJ2-1, with 11 bases lining up with TRBD2. V lost 4 bases to trimming and J lost 2 bases; unmatched junction nucleotides: 6. The CDR3 is 17 residues long. In germline, CDR1 is KGHDR, CDR2 SFDVKD. CDR3 residues: CATSEYQLAGAYNEQFF. CDR3 bases: TGTGCCACCAGTGAGTATCAACTAGCGGGGGCCTACAATGAGCAGTTCTTC.

This chain uses TRBV12-3 or TRBV12-4 with TRBJ1-1; no clear D gene. The CDR3 has 11 residues. V was clipped by 6 bases and J by 6 bases, with 8 bases between them. The chain's CDR3 is CASRVLAEAFF. The CDR3 DNA follows: TGTGCCAGCAGGGTACTCGCTGAAGCTTTCTTT.

This chain links TRBV29-1 with TRBJ2-3, with a weak D call TRBD1 (6 bases). The CDR3 extends over 13 amino acids. Between the trimmed V and J ends, which lost 4 bases and 6 bases, there was a span of 14 bases. The germline V gene has CDR1 SQVTM and CDR2 ANQGSEA. The CDR3 here is CSVGDTSRDTQYF. The CDR3 DNA follows: TGCAGCGTTGGGGACACGAGCAGGGATACGCAGTATTTT.

This sequence joins TRBV27 and TRBJ2-1; D not certain. V was clipped by 1 base and J by 5 bases, with 6 bases between them. The CDR3 covers 13 residues. Germline V lookup: CDR1 MNHEY, CDR2 SMNVEV (reference sequence). The CDR3 DNA sequence: TGTGCCAGCAGTTTATACACCGACAATGAGCAGTTCTTC. Protein sequence: CASSLYTDNEQFF.

The rearrangement uses TRBV7-9 and TRBJ1-6, with D maybe TRBD1 (5 bases). V was cut by 6 bases and J by 8 bases, with 11 bases left in between. From germline, CDR1 is SEHNR and CDR2 FQNEAQ (reference sequence). CDR3 length equals 13 residues. CDR3 sequence reads: CASRGGKDSPLHF. The DNA for the CDR3 is TGTGCCAGCAGGGGGGGAAAGGATTCACCCCTCCACTTT.

This chain joins TRBV5-6 and TRBJ2-1; the D gene is possibly TRBD2 (6 bases). Germline V gene data show CDR1 as SGHDT and CDR2 as YYEEEE. The V and J ends lost 0 bases and 5 bases respectively, with 9 bases between them. The CDR3 consists of 14 residues. The CDR3 region is CASSLELAHNEQFF. The CDR3 nucleotides are TGTGCCAGCAGCTTGGAGCTAGCGCACAATGAGCAGTTCTTC. Variable domain in full (rest from reference TRBV5-6 and TRBJ2-1): DAGVTQSPTHLIKTRGQQVTLRCSPKSGHDTVSWYQQALGQGPQFIFQYYEEEERQRGNFPDRFSGHQFPNYSSELNVNALLLGDSALYLCASSLELAHNEQFFGPGTRLTVL.

This clonotype has only a few counts. The J gene is TRBJ1-1, the V gene TRBV4-3, with TRBD1 as a possible D gene (5 bases). V dropped 4 bases and J dropped 1 base, with 16 bases sitting between them. Per germline, CDR1 LGHNA and CDR2 YSLEER. The CDR3 has 16 residues. The CDR3: CASSPRTGLKNTEAFF. CDR3 sequence (DNA): TGCGCCAGCAGCCCCCGGACGGGACTCAAGAACACTGAAGCTTTCTTT.

The rearrangement joins TRBV7-9 to TRBJ2-7; 9 bases agree with TRBD1. Germline V lookup: CDR1 SEHNR, CDR2 FQNEAQ (reference sequence). After removal of 7 bases from V and 5 bases from J, the junction contained 9 bases not matched to a gene. There are 14 residues in the CDR3. CDR3 sequence reads: CASNTQGTGNEQYF. The CDR3 DNA reads TGTGCCAGCAACACCCAGGGGACAGGGAACGAGCAGTACTTC.

This clonotype was seen only a few times. The chain is built from TRBV27 and TRBJ1-1; 7 bases are shared with TRBD1. CDR3 length: 11 amino acids. CDR1 MNHEY and CDR2 SMNVEV come from the germline V gene (reference sequence). The V segment lost 8 bases and the J segment 6 bases; nucleotides outside the gene matches: 3. The CDR3 sequence is CASGRGPEAFF. CDR3 bases: TGTGCCAGCGGTAGGGGGCCTGAAGCTTTCTTT.

The chain recombines TRBV20-1 with TRBJ1-2; D perhaps matches TRBD1 (5 bases). This CDR3 region has 14 residues. From germline, CDR1 is DFQATT and CDR2 SNEGSKA (reference sequence). With 1 base removed from V and 8 bases from J, the gap between germline ends came to 17 bases. The CDR3: CSARVARAWGGYTF. The CDR3 nucleotides read TGCAGTGCTAGAGTGGCCAGGGCGTGGGGCGGCTACACCTTC.